This TCR beta chain was obtained from a study of blood T cell repertoires in COVID-19. The data were produced by immunoSEQ multiplex PCR, yet TCRdb's version contains in-frame clones alone and is incomplete. Among 150,000 to 200,000 clones listed, approximately 90% were seen once. The germline V gene has CDR1 SQVTM and CDR2 ANQGSEA. CDR3 size: 13 residues. J was trimmed by 6 bases and V by 7 bases; bases with no gene match: 12. At least ten counts were recorded for this clone. This clonotype originated in an elderly woman in a cohort sampled during active or convalescent COVID-19. The rearrangement links TRBV29-1 to TRBJ2-7; the match to TRBD1 covers 7 bases. Sequencing input: peripheral blood. CDR3 sequence (DNA): TGCAGCGCCCTCAGGGGGAACCCCGGCGAGCAGTACTTC. This codes for CSALRGNPGEQYF.